Following are 21 T cell receptor beta chains from one sample sequenced in a study of CXCR3-negative and CXCR3-positive naive CD8 T cells. Libraries of TRB cDNA were made by 5' RACE and carried UMIs. TCRdb reanalyzed the 5' RACE reads, giving one entry per CDR3 protein sequence and no DNA. The ten most abundant clones cover around 4% of a sample with approximately 62,000 distinct CDR3 sequences. What was sequenced was naive CXCR3- CD8+ T cells from blood. Subset noted: CD45RO-CCR7+CD27+CD95- naive CD8+ T cells lacking CXCR3 (TNR3-). The source of these receptors is a human donor in good health. Some clones in this sample may be carry-over from other donors' samples.

The chain carries TRBV19 and TRBJ1-2. The CDR3 sequence is 14 residues long. Per the germline V gene, CDR1 is LNHDA and CDR2 is SQIVND (reference sequence). The CDR3: CASSIKGVNYGYTF.

The genes are TRBV12-3 or TRBV12-4 and TRBJ1-4; TCRdb's assignment of TRBD1 cannot be checked, as there is no DNA. The CDR3 length is 15 residues. CDR3 region: CASSPGGGNREKLFF.

The chain joins TRBV6-4 to TRBJ1-5; as DNA is missing, the TRBD1 call by TCRdb cannot be tested. Germline V gene lookup returns CDR1 MRHNA and CDR2 SNTAGT. This CDR3 spans 14 amino acids. The CDR3 here is CASIRQYSNQPQHF.

CDR3 loop: CASTNSSWGAPGYGYTF. The rearrangement joins TRBV3-1 to TRBJ1-2. There are 17 residues in the CDR3. Germline V lookup: CDR1 LGHDT, CDR2 YNNKEL (reference sequence).

V is TRBV7-3 and J is TRBJ1-2; TCRdb outputs TRBD1, but without DNA this stays unchecked. Germline CDR1 is SGHTA and CDR2 is FQGTGA. This CDR3 has 14 amino acids. Here the CDR3 reads CASSQGGISDGYTF.

V and J are TRBV14 and TRBJ1-1; TCRdb gives TRBD1 as the D gene, but with no DNA this cannot be confirmed. Germline lookup yields CDR1 SGHDN and CDR2 FVKESK. The CDR3 runs to 13 residues. The CDR3 loop reads CASSPVQGTEAFF.

The rearrangement links TRBV28 to TRBJ2-1; the TCRdb call, TRBD2, lacks DNA for checking. Per the germline V gene, CDR1 is MDHEN and CDR2 is SYDVKM. The CDR3 length is 19 residues. The CDR3 loop reads CASSLWTSGGAGALDEQFF.

The chain is built from TRBV6-5 and TRBJ2-7; as DNA is missing, the TRBD1 call by TCRdb cannot be tested. This CDR3 spans 16 amino acids. Germline lookup yields CDR1 MNHEY and CDR2 SVGAGI. CDR3: CASSYSKAPGKYEQYF.

This clonotype registers medium-sized by frequency. The chain carries TRBV29-1 and TRBJ2-1; TCRdb's D call, TRBD1, is unchecked because there is no DNA. The CDR3 is 15 amino acids. Germline CDR1 and CDR2: SQVTM and ANQGSEA. Here the CDR3 reads CSVETGTGGENEQFF.

The chain couples TRBV7-9 to TRBJ2-7. In germline, CDR1 is SEHNR, CDR2 FQNEAQ (reference sequence). The CDR3 contains 13 residues. The CDR3 sequence: CASSRPDFTEQYF. Based on the CDR3 plus reference TRBV7-9 and TRBJ2-7, the full variable domain is DTGVSQNPRHKITKRGQNVTFRCDPISEHNRLYWYRQTLGQGPEFLTYFQNEAQLEKSRLLSDRFSAERPKGSFSTLEIQRTEQGDSAMYLCASSRPDFTEQYFGPGTRLTVT.

The V gene is TRBV6-4, the J gene TRBJ2-7; TCRdb's D gene call, TRBD2, goes unchecked for lack of DNA. The CDR3 is made up of 15 amino acids. Germline V lookup: CDR1 MRHNA, CDR2 SNTAGT. CDR3 amino acids: CASSQGRSSSYEQYF.

The chain has TRBV4-3 and TRBJ2-1; without DNA, the TCRdb call of TRBD2 cannot be checked. Germline loops: CDR1 LGHNA, CDR2 YSLEER. The CDR3 consists of 16 residues. CDR3 residues: CASSQDLAGGYNEQFF.

The V and J genes are TRBV7-2 and TRBJ2-1; TCRdb's assignment of TRBD2 cannot be checked, as there is no DNA. This CDR3 comprises 15 residues. From germline, CDR1 is SGHTA and CDR2 FQGNSA. CDR3 amino acids: CASSPTSGPYNEQFF. Combining the CDR3 with reference TRBV7-2 and TRBJ2-1 gives the whole variable domain GAGVSQSPSNKVTEKGKDVELRCDPISGHTALYWYRQSLGQGLEFLIYFQGNSAPDKSGLPSDRFSAERTGGSVSTLTIQRTQQEDSAVYLCASSPTSGPYNEQFFGPGTRLTVL.

V usage is TRBV19 and J usage is TRBJ1-1; TCRdb picks TRBD1, but there is no DNA to check that call. Germline V gives CDR1 LNHDA, CDR2 SQIVND (reference sequence). The CDR3 has 15 residues. The CDR3 reads CASSTGQGMNTEAFF.

The chain couples TRBV29-1 to TRBJ2-1; the D call from TCRdb, TRBD2, cannot be confirmed without DNA. CDR1 SQVTM and CDR2 ANQGSEA come from the germline V gene. The length of the CDR3 is 17 residues. Here the CDR3 reads CSVEDGVGGVAEGEQFF.

The chain uses TRBV7-6 and TRBJ2-5; the TCRdb D gene call, TRBD2, has no DNA to confirm it. This CDR3 spans 14 amino acids. Germline CDR1 is SGHVS and CDR2 is FNYEAQ. This chain's CDR3 is CASSSPSGEETQYF.

The CDR3 is CASGLGTDNYGYTF. The chain is built from TRBV12-5 and TRBJ1-2. The CDR3 spans 14 residues. Germline CDR1 LGHNT, CDR2 FRNRAP.

The genes are TRBV4-3 and TRBJ2-3; the TCRdb call, TRBD1, lacks DNA for checking. This CDR3 comprises 17 residues. The germline V gene has CDR1 LGHNA and CDR2 YSLEER. The CDR3 loop reads CASSQEAGPGSTDTQYF.

This rearrangement joins TRBV7-9 to TRBJ2-7; as DNA is missing, the TRBD1 call by TCRdb cannot be tested. This CDR3 has 15 residues. The germline gives CDR1 SEHNR, CDR2 FQNEAQ (reference sequence). Here the CDR3 reads CASSSAGQGRDEQYF.

CDR3 loop: CASSLDAGGGHEQYF. The genes are TRBV5-4 and TRBJ2-7; no DNA is available, so the TRBD1 call from TCRdb remains unchecked. CDR3 length: 15 amino acids. Per germline, CDR1 SGHNT and CDR2 YYREEE (reference sequence).

This rearrangement joins TRBV4-3 to TRBJ1-2. Germline CDR1 is LGHNA and CDR2 is YSLEER. The CDR3 contains 16 residues. CDR3 loop: CASSPKKGGVQYGYTF.